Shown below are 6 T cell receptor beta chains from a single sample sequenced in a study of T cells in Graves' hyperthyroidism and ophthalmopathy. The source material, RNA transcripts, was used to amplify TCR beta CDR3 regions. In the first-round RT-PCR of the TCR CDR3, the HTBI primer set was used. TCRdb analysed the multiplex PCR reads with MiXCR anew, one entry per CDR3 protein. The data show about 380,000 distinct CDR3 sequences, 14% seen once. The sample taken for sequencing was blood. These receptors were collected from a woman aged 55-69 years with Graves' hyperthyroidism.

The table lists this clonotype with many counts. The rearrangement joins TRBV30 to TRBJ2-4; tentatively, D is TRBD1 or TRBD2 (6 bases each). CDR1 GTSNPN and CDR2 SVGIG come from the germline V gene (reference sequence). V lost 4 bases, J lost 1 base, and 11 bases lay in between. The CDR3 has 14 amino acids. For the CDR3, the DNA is TGTGCCTGGATGAGGGGGGACGCCAAAAACATTCAGTACTTC. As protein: CAWMRGDAKNIQYF.

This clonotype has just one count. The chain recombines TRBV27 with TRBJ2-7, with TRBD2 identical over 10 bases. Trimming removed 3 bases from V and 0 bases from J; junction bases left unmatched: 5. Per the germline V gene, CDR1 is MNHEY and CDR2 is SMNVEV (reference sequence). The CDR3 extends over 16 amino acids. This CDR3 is CASSFRSGRLSYEQYF. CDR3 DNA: TGTGCCAGCAGTTTCCGTAGCGGGAGGCTCTCCTACGAGCAGTACTTC.

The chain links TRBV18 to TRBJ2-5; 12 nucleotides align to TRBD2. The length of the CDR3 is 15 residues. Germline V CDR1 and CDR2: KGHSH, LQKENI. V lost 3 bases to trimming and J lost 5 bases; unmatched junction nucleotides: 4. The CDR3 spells CASSPTSGSLETQYF. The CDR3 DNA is TGTGCCAGCTCACCGACTAGCGGGAGCCTTGAGACCCAGTACTTC.

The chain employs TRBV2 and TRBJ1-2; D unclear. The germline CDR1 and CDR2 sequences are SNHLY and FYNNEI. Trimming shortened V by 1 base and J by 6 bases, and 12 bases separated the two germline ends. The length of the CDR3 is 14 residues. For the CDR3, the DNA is TGTGCCAGCAGTGAAGTTACAGCCCGAGATGGCTACACCTTC. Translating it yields CASSEVTARDGYTF.

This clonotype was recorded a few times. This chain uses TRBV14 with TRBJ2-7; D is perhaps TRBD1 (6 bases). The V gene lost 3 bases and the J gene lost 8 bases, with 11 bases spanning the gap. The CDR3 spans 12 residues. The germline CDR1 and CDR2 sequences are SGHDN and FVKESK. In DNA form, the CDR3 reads TGTGCCAGCAGCCAGTACAGGGTTAAGCAGTACTTC. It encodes CASSQYRVKQYF.

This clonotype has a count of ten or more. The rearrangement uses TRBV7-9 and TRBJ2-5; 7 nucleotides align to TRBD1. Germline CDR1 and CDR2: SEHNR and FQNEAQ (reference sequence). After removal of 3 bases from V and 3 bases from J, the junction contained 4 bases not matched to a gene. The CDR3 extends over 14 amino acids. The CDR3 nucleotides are TGTGCCAGCAGCTTCCCAGGGACAGAAGAGACCCAGTACTTC. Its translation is CASSFPGTEETQYF.